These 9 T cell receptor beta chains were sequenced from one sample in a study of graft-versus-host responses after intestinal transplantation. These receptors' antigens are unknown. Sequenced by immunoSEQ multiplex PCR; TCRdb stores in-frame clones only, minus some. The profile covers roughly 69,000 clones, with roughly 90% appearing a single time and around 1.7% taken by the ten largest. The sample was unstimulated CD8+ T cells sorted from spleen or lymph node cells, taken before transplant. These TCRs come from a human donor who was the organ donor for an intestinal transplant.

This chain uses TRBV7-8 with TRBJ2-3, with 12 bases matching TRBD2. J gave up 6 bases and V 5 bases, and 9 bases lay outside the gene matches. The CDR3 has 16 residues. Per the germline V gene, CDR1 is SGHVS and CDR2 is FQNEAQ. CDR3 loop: CASSGASGRARDTQYF. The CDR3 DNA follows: TGTGCCAGCAGCGGGGCTAGCGGGAGGGCAAGGGATACGCAGTATTTT.

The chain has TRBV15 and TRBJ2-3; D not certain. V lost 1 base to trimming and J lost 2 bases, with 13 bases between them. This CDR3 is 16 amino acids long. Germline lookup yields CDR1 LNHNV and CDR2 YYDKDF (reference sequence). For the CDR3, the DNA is TGTGCCACCAGCAGAGCCCCCAGGTGGAACACAGATACGCAGTATTTT. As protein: CATSRAPRWNTDTQYF.

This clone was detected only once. The CDR3 sequence: CATSRDLGREGAFF. CDR3 coding DNA: TGTGCCACCAGCAGAGATTTGGGCAGGGAGGGAGCTTTCTTT. The chain is built from TRBV15 and TRBJ1-1, with a possible D match to TRBD1 (5 bases). V was shortened by 0 bases and J by 10 bases, with 15 bases between the two germline ends. Germline CDR1 and CDR2: LNHNV and YYDKDF (reference sequence). This CDR3 region has 14 residues. The variable domain in full, with the rest retrieved from reference TRBV15 and TRBJ1-1, is DAMVIQNPRYQVTQFGKPVTLSCSQTLNHNVMYWYQQKSSQAPKLLFHYYDKDFNNEADTPDNFQSRRPNTSFCFLDIRSPGLGDTAMYLCATSRDLGREGAFFGQGTRLTVV.

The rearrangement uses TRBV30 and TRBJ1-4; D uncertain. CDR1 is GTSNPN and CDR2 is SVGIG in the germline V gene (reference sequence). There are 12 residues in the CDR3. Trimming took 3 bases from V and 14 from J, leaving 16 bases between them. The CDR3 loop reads CAWSVLGLALFF. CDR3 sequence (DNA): TGTGCCTGGAGCGTACTAGGGTTGGCGCTGTTTTTT. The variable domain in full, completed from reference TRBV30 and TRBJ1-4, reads SQTIHQWPATLVQPVGSPLSLECTVEGTSNPNLYWYRQAAGRGLQLLFYSVGIGQISSEVPQNLSASRPQDRQFILSSKKLLLSDSGFYLCAWSVLGLALFFGSGTQLSVL.

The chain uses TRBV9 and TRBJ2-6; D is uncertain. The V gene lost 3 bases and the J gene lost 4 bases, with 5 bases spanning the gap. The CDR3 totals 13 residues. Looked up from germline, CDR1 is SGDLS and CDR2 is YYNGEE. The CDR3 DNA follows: TGTGCCAGCAGCGGTGGCGGGGCCAACGTCCTGACTTTC. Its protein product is CASSGGGANVLTF.

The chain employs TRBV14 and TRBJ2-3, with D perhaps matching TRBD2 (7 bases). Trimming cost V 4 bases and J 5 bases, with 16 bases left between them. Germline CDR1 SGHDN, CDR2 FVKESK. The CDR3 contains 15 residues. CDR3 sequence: CASSRQGGAGDTQYF. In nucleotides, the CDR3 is TGTGCCAGCAGCCGTCAAGGGGGGGCAGGAGATACGCAGTATTTT.

The CDR3 loop reads CASGGGGRTDNEQFF. DNA of the CDR3: TGTGCCAGCGGGGGGGGCGGGAGGACGGACAATGAGCAGTTCTTC. V and J are TRBV19 and TRBJ2-1, with TRBD2 matching 8 bases. Trimming took 9 bases from V and 5 from J; bases not matched to a gene: 12. The CDR3 covers 15 residues. The germline CDR1 and CDR2 sequences are LNHDA and SQIVND (reference sequence).

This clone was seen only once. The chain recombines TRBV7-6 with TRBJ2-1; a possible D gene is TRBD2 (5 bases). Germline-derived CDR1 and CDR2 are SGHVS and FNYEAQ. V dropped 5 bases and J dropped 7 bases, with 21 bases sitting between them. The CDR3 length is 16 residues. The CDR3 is CASSPQPGLSGNEQFF. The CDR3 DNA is TGTGCCAGCAGCCCTCAACCGGGTCTTTCGGGGAATGAGCAGTTCTTC.

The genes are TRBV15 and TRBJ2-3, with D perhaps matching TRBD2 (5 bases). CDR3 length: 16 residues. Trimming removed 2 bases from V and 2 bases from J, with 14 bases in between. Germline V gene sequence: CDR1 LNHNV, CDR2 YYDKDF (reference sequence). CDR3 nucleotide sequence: TGTGCCACCAGCAGATTCCCCCGGGAAAACACAGATACGCAGTATTTT. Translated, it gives CATSRFPRENTDTQYF.